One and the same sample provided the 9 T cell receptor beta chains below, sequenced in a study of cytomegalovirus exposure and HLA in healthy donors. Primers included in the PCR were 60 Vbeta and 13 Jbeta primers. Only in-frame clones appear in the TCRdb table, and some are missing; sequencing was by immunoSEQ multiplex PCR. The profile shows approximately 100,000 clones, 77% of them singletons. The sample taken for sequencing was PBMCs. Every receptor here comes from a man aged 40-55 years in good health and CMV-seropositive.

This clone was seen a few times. CDR3 coding DNA: TGCAGCGTGGGGACAGGGGGCAGAGATACGCAGTATTTT. Amino acids: CSVGTGGRDTQYF. This chain uses TRBV29-1 with TRBJ2-3; TRBD1 aligns across 12 bases. The CDR3 length is 13 residues. The trim removed 6 bases at V and 5 bases at J, leaving 3 bases unmatched. The germline gives CDR1 SQVTM, CDR2 ANQGSEA.

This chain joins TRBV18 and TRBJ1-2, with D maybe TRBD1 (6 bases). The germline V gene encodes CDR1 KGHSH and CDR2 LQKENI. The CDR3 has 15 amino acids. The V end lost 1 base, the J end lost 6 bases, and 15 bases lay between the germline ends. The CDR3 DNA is TGTGCCAGCTCACCACAACAGGGATTGGAGGATGGCTACACCTTC. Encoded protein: CASSPQQGLEDGYTF.

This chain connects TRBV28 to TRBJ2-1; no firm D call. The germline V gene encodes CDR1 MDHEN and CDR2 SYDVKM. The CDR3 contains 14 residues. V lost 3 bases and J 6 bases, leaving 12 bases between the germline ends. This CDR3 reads CASSFVLGGNEQFF. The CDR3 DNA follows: TGTGCCAGCAGTTTCGTACTCGGTGGCAATGAGCAGTTCTTC.

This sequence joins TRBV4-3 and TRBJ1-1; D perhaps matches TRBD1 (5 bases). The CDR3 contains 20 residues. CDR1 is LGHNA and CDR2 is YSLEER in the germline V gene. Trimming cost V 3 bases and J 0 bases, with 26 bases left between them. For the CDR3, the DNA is TGCGCCAGCAGCCATATAAAAAGTGGGGGACTGACTATCATGAACACTGAAGCTTTCTTT. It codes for CASSHIKSGGLTIMNTEAFF.

CDR3 amino acids: CASSISRMNTEAFF. CDR3 in DNA: TGTGCCAGTAGTATCTCCAGGATGAACACTGAAGCTTTCTTT. The chain recombines TRBV19 with TRBJ1-1; D is unresolved. Trimming took 3 bases from V and 0 from J, leaving 8 bases between them. This CDR3 has 14 residues. Germline-derived CDR1 and CDR2 are LNHDA and SQIVND (reference sequence).

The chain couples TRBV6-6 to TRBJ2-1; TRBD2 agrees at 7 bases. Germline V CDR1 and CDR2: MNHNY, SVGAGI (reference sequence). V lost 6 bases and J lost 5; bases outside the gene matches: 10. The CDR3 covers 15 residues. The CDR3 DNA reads TGTGCCAGCAGAACGGCTAGCGGCGAAAACAATGAGCAGTTCTTC. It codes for CASRTASGENNEQFF.

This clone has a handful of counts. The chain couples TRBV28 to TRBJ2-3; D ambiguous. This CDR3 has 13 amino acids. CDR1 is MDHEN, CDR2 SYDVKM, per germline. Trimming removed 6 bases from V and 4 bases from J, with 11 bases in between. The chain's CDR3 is CASSRSLADTQYF. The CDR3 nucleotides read TGTGCCAGCAGCCGTAGTTTGGCAGATACGCAGTATTTT.

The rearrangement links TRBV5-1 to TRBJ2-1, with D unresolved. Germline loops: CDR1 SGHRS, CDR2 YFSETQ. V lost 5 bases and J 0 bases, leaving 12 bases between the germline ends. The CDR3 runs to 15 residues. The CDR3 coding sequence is TGCGCCAGCAGTTATGATTACAGCTCCTACAATGAGCAGTTCTTC. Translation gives CASSYDYSSYNEQFF.

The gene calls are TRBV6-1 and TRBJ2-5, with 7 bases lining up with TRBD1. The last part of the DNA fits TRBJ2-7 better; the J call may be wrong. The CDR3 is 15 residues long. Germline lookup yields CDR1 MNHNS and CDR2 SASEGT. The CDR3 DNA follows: TGTGCCAGCAGGGACTTTCCGGGACAGACCTACGAGCAGTACTTC. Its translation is CASRDFPGQTYEQYF.